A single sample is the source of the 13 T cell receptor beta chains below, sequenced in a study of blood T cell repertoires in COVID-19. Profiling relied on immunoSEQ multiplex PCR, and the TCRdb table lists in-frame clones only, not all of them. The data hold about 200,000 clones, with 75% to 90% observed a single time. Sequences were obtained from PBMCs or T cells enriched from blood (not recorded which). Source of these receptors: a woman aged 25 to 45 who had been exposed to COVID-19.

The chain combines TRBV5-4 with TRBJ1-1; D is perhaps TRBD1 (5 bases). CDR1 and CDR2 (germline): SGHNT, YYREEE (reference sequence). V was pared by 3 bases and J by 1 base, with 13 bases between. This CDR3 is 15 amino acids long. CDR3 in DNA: TGTGCCAGCAGCTCGTATAAAACAGGGAACACTGAAGCTTTCTTT. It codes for CASSSYKTGNTEAFF.

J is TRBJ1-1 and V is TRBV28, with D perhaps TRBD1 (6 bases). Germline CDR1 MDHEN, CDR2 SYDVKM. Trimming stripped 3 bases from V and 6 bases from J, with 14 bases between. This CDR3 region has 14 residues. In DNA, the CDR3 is TGTGCCAGCAGTTTCCCAGGGGTTTGGGCTGAAGCTTTCTTT. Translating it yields CASSFPGVWAEAFF.

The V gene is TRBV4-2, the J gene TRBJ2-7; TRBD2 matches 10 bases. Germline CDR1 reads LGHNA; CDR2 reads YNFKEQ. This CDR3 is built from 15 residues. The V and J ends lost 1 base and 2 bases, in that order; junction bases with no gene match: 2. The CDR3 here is CASSQGTSGTYEQYF. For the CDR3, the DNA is TGTGCCAGCAGCCAAGGGACTAGCGGAACCTACGAGCAGTACTTC.

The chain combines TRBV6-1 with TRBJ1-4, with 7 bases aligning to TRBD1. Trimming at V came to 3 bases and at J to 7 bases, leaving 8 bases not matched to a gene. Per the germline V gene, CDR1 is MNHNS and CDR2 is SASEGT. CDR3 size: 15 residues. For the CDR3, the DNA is TGTGCCAGCAGTGATAGGACAGGACGCGGTGAAAAACTGTTTTTT. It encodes CASSDRTGRGEKLFF.

The CDR3, as DNA: TGTGCCAGTAGTTCGGGACAGTCGAGTAATGAAAAACTGTTTTTT. It translates to CASSSGQSSNEKLFF. The V and J genes are TRBV19 and TRBJ1-4; 7 bases agree with TRBD1. In germline, CDR1 is LNHDA, CDR2 SQIVND (reference sequence). Germline trimming cut 5 bases from V and 4 bases from J; bases unmatched to any gene: 7. The CDR3 covers 15 residues.

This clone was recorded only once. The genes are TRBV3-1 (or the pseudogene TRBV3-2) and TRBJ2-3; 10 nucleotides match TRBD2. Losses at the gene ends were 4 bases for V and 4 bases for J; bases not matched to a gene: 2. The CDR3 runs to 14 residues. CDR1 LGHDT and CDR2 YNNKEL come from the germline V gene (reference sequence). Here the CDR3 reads CASSLLAGADTQYF. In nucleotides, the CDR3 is TGTGCCAGCAGCCTCCTAGCGGGGGCAGATACGCAGTATTTT.

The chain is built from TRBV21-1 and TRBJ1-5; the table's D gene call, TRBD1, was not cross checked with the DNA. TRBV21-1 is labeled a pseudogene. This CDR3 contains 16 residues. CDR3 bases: TGTGCCAGCAGCAACCCAACAGGGGCGTTCAATCAGCCCCAGCATTTT. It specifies CASSNPTGAFNQPQHF.

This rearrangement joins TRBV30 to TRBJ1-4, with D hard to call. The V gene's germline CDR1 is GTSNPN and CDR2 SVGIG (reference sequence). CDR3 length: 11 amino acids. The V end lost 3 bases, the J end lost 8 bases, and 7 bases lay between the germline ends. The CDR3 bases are TGTGCCTGGAGCGGCGGCGAAAAACTGTTTTTT. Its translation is CAWSGGEKLFF.

CDR3 nucleotides: TGTGCCTGGAGTGTCCAAGGAGGGATGAACAATCAGCCCCAGCATTTT. This translates into CAWSVQGGMNNQPQHF. This chain joins TRBV30 and TRBJ1-5; no reliable D call. The V end was cut by 0 bases, the J end by 3 bases, with 15 bases between. The CDR3 has 16 residues. Germline lookup yields CDR1 GTSNPN and CDR2 SVGIG (reference sequence).

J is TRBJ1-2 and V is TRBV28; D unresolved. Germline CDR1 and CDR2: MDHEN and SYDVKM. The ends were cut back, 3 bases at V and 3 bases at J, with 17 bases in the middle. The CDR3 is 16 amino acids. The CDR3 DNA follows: TGTGCCAGCAGTTTTATCAAGGGTGGGAGATACTATGGCTACACCTTC. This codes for CASSFIKGGRYYGYTF.

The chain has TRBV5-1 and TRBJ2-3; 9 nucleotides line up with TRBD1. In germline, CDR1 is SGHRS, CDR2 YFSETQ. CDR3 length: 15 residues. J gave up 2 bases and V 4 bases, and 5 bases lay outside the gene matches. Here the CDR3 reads CASSLQGAHTDTQYF. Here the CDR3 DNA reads TGCGCCAGCAGCCTACAGGGGGCCCACACAGATACGCAGTATTTT.

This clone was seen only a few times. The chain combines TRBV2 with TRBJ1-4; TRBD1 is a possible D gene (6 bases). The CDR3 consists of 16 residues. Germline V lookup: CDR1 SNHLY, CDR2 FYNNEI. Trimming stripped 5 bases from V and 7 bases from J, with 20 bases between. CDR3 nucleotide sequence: TGTGCCAGCAGTTTACAGGGAGGGTTGGTACGTGAAAAACTGTTTTTT. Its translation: CASSLQGGLVREKLFF.

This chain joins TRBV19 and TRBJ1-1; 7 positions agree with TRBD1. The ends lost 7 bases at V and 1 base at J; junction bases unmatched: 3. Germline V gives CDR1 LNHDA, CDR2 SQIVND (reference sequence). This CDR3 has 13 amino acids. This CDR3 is CASNTGANTEAFF. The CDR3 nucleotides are TGTGCCAGTAATACAGGGGCGAACACTGAAGCTTTCTTT.